This T cell receptor beta chain was sequenced for a study of T cells after yellow fever vaccination. MiXCR was run by TCRdb on the 5' RACE reads, yielding one entry per CDR3 protein. The sample holds hundreds of thousands of distinct CDR3 sequences, roughly 14% seen once. The V gene lost 4 bases and the J gene lost 0 bases, with 10 bases spanning the gap. Germline CDR1 is SGHTA and CDR2 is FQGNSA. This CDR3 region has 14 residues. The source material was PBMCs, sampled on the day of the yellow fever booster vaccination. The sequence was obtained from a man aged 25 to 40 who received the YFV17D yellow fever vaccine. The chain couples TRBV7-2 to TRBJ2-7; D is unclear. In nucleotides, the CDR3 is TGTGCCAGCAGCTCGATAGACGGCTCCTACGAGCAGTACTTC. Translating it yields CASSSIDGSYEQYF.